Reported below is one T cell receptor beta chain. The antigen is unknown. Individuals who donated were healthy Caucasians from Russia aged roughly 6 to 90. Peripheral blood, about 9.4 milliliters per donor, was collected. The V end lost 4 bases, the J end lost 8 bases, and 14 bases lay between the germline ends. This CDR3 has 12 residues. Germline V gene lookup returns CDR1 GTSNPN and CDR2 SVGIG (reference sequence). The data derive from a study of blood T cells in healthy people across ages. Study summary: Template-switching capture recovered about one barcoded beta molecule per two T cells.

Study-level findings and limits: Age brought a roughly linear fall in TCR beta diversity measured per million T cells.

A sample-barcoded 5' primer and a J-beta primer mix were used in a second PCR of roughly 6 to 11 cycles. TCRdb re-called the 5' RACE reads through MiXCR, storing one row per CDR3 protein. The sample consists of 700,000 to 950,000 distinct CDR3 sequences, around 40% of them appearing once. The specimen sequenced was blood. J is TRBJ1-2 and V is TRBV30; D remains unclear. The TCR comes from a woman aged 60 to 75 in good health. The CDR3 DNA reads as TGTGCCTGGACCCTTCCCGGGGAGGGCTACACCTTC. Translated, it gives CAWTLPGEGYTF.